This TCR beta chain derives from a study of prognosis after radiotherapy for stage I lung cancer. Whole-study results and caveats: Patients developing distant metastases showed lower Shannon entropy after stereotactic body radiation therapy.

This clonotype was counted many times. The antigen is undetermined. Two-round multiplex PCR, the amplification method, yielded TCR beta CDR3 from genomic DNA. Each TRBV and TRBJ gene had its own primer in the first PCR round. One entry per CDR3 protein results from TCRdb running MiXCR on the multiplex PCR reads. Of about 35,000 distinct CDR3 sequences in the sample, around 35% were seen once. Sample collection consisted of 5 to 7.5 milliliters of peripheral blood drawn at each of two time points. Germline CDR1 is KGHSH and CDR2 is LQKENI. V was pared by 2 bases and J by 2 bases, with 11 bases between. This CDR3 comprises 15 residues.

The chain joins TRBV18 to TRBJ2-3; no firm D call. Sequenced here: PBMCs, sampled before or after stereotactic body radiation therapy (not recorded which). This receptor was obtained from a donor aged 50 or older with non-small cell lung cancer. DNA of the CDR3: TGTGCCAGCTCACCAATGGGTGGCGACACAGATACGCAGTATTTT. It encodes CASSPMGGDTDTQYF.